This T cell receptor beta chain was found in a study of cytomegalovirus exposure and HLA in healthy donors. The PCR employed 60 Vbeta primers together with 13 Jbeta primers. Repertoires were generated with immunoSEQ multiplex PCR, while TCRdb's copy carries only in-frame clones and drops some. The sample records about 190,000 clones, around 67% being singletons. Sequencing used PBMCs. The clonotype comes from a woman in her twenties or thirties in good health and CMV-seropositive.

CDR3 sequence: CASSQDTGWETQYF. CDR3 nucleotides: TGTGCCAGCAGCCAAGATACGGGGTGGGAGACCCAGTACTTC. This sequence joins TRBV4-2 and TRBJ2-5; TRBD2 is a possible D gene (5 bases). V shed 0 bases and J shed 5 bases, with 10 bases lying between them. The CDR3 length is 14 residues. Germline CDR1 and CDR2: LGHNA and YNFKEQ.